This T cell receptor beta chain was observed in a study of cytomegalovirus exposure and HLA in healthy donors. Study in general: As released early, the data held roughly 85 million unique TCRs from HLA-typed donors. Notes on the study in general: Researchers counted around 170 TCR beta chains as cytomegalovirus-associated. Later analysis identified about 18,000 TCR beta sequences associated with HLA alleles, using a false discovery rate threshold of 0.05.

With 5 bases removed from V and 11 bases from J, the gap between germline ends came to 18 bases. This CDR3 contains 13 residues. Germline V gives CDR1 SGHTA, CDR2 FQGTGA. Comments on this clone: Its antigen is unknown.

Primers: 60 Vbeta forward and 13 Jbeta reverse. How the authors handled the data: Later work found 65 million to 100 million unique TCR beta chains, with 10 million to 14 million shared. Measured with immunoSEQ multiplex PCR; TCRdb has only the in-frame clones, and not every one. V, J and clone size are those of that table, while D and trimming were read from the DNA. The sample records under 150,000 clones, about 74% being singletons. The TCR comes from a woman aged 60-75 years in good health and CMV-seronegative. This sequence joins TRBV7-3 and TRBJ1-1; TRBD1 is a possible D gene (6 bases). The material sequenced was PBMCs. CDR3 bases: TGTGCCAGCAGCCCAGGGGCACCCCTCTGGGCTTTCTTT. This sequence encodes CASSPGAPLWAFF.